These 29 T cell receptor beta chains share one sample of origin, sequenced in a study of T cells in Graves' hyperthyroidism and ophthalmopathy. What was amplified from RNA transcripts were TCR beta CDR3 regions. With the HTBI primer set, the TCR CDR3 went through a first round of RT-PCR. Each CDR3 protein gets one entry after TCRdb re-called the multiplex PCR reads with MiXCR. The data contain hundreds of thousands of distinct CDR3 sequences, approximately 14% of them singletons. Specimen: blood. Receptor source: a woman aged 40 to 50 with Graves' ophthalmopathy.

CDR3 protein: CASSQDFLRRRTNTEAFF. The CDR3 DNA reads TGTGCCAGCAGCCAAGATTTTCTTCGGCGTCGGACGAACACTGAAGCTTTCTTT. The chain is built from TRBV3-1 and TRBJ1-1; D call uncertain. CDR1 and CDR2 (germline): LGHDT, YNNKEL (reference sequence). V was trimmed by 0 bases and J by 1 base, leaving 18 bases between them. The CDR3 consists of 18 residues.

This clonotype was detected ten times or more. V is TRBV19 and J is TRBJ1-5, with D unclear. The CDR3 runs 15 residues. Between the trimmed V and J ends, which lost 3 bases and 2 bases, there was a span of 11 bases. Germline V gene data show CDR1 as LNHDA and CDR2 as SQIVND (reference sequence). For the CDR3, the DNA is TGTGCCAGTAGTATCTCAGTTCGGGGCAATCAGCCCCAGCATTTT. Residues: CASSISVRGNQPQHF.

The CDR3 bases are TGCGCCAGCAGCCTACGAGAGGCGACAGGCAACACCCCCAATCAGCCCCAGCATTTT. Protein: CASSLREATGNTPNQPQHF. The V gene is TRBV4-1, the J gene TRBJ1-5, with D possibly TRBD1 on 6 matching bases. Per the germline V gene, CDR1 is MGHRA and CDR2 is YSYEKL. V lost 4 bases, J lost 3 bases, and 25 bases lay in between. The CDR3 runs 19 residues.

Many counts were recorded for this clonotype. V gene TRBV28 combines with J gene TRBJ2-5; 7 nucleotides line up with TRBD2. The V segment lost 3 bases and the J segment 5 bases; nucleotides outside the gene matches: 6. In germline, CDR1 is MDHEN, CDR2 SYDVKM. The CDR3 spans 14 residues. CDR3 DNA: TGTGCCAGCAGTTTTTGGGCGGGAGATGAGACCCAGTACTTC. Translation gives CASSFWAGDETQYF.

Ten or more counts support this clonotype. The CDR3 protein is CASSSGGLNTEAFF. The DNA of the CDR3 is TGTGCCAGCAGTTCAGGGGGACTGAACACTGAAGCTTTCTTT. V is TRBV12-3 or TRBV12-4 and J is TRBJ1-1, with 7 bases fitting TRBD1. The V and J ends lost 4 bases and 0 bases, in that order; junction bases with no gene match: 2. The CDR3 extends over 14 amino acids.

This clonotype was counted ten times or more. This chain connects TRBV19 to TRBJ2-5, with D uncertain. Germline values: CDR1 LNHDA, CDR2 SQIVND (reference sequence). The V and J ends lost 5 bases and 3 bases respectively, with 13 bases between them. CDR3 size: 14 residues. This CDR3 reads CASSVRMGEETQYF. DNA for the CDR3: TGTGCCAGTAGTGTAAGGATGGGCGAAGAGACCCAGTACTTC.

This clonotype showed up many times. The J gene is TRBJ2-7, the V gene TRBV12-3 or TRBV12-4; D ambiguous. V was clipped by 1 base and J by 6 bases, with 10 bases between them. The length of the CDR3 is 13 residues. The CDR3 region has the DNA TGTGCCAGCAGTTTAGGCGACCGCACCGAGCAGTACTTC. Its protein is CASSLGDRTEQYF.

This clonotype was counted many times. V gene TRBV11-2 combines with J gene TRBJ1-3; the D gene is possibly TRBD1 (5 bases). Germline V lookup: CDR1 SGHAT, CDR2 FQNNGV. Trimming took off 1 base at V and 7 bases at J, with 14 bases between the two ends. CDR3 length: 15 residues. CDR3 sequence: CASSLGLATDNTIYF. In nucleotides, the CDR3 is TGTGCCAGCAGCTTAGGTCTCGCGACAGATAACACCATATATTTT.

Many counts were recorded for this clonotype. V is TRBV5-6 and J is TRBJ1-4; tentatively, D is TRBD1 (5 bases). V dropped 0 bases and J dropped 3 bases, with 6 bases sitting between them. The CDR3 sequence is 14 residues long. CDR1 is SGHDT and CDR2 is YYEEEE in the germline V gene. CDR3 sequence (DNA): TGTGCCAGCAGCTTGGCGGGGGCTAATGAAAAACTGTTTTTT. Residues: CASSLAGANEKLFF.

The chain joins TRBV6-2 or TRBV6-3 to TRBJ2-2; D may be TRBD1 (6 bases). V was shortened by 3 bases and J by 2 bases, with 16 bases between the two germline ends. CDR3 size: 17 residues. Germline-derived CDR1 and CDR2 are MNHEY and SVGEGT. The CDR3 loop reads CASSYGIRTENTGELFF. The CDR3 bases are TGTGCCAGCAGTTATGGGATTCGGACAGAAAACACCGGGGAGCTGTTTTTT.

This clonotype has a handful of counts. Possible read error: a much larger clone is one base away. The chain combines TRBV12-3 or TRBV12-4 with TRBJ2-5, with D possibly matching TRBD2 (6 bases). The CDR3 runs 15 residues. V was shortened by 5 bases and J by 5 bases, with 18 bases between the two germline ends. The CDR3 bases are TGTGCCAGCAGTACTCGACTAGTGGGAGTTGAGACCCAGTACTTC. Residues: CASSTRLVGVETQYF.

This clonotype turned up a few times. This chain connects TRBV6-2 or TRBV6-3 to TRBJ2-4; the D gene could be TRBD1 or TRBD2 (6 bases each). V dropped 2 bases and J dropped 0 bases, with 14 bases sitting between them. Germline V gene lookup returns CDR1 MNHEY and CDR2 SVGEGT. The CDR3 consists of 17 residues. The chain's CDR3 is CASSYRRGAVAKNIQYF. In nucleotides, the CDR3 is TGTGCCAGCAGTTACCGAAGGGGGGCCGTAGCCAAAAACATTCAGTACTTC.

This clonotype has a count of ten or more. The chain has TRBV2 and TRBJ1-3; D may be TRBD1 (6 bases). V was trimmed by 6 bases and J by 3 bases, leaving 12 bases between them. Germline CDR1 is SNHLY and CDR2 is FYNNEI. The CDR3 sequence is 14 residues long. DNA for the CDR3: TGTGCCAGCAGACGAGAGGGGGATGGAAACACCATATATTTT. It is translated as CASRREGDGNTIYF.

This clonotype was seen many times. The rearrangement links TRBV7-6 to TRBJ2-5, with TRBD1 matching over 8 bases. The V gene end was trimmed by 0 bases and the J gene end by 2 bases; junction bases not matched to a gene: 8. Germline CDR1 and CDR2: SGHVS and FNYEAQ. The CDR3 covers 17 residues. The CDR3 here is CASSLATDREDQETQYF. CDR3 nucleotide sequence: TGTGCCAGCAGCTTAGCAACGGACAGGGAGGATCAAGAGACCCAGTACTTC.

This clonotype was seen only a few times. This chain links TRBV12-3 or TRBV12-4 with TRBJ1-5; D not certain. The V end lost 7 bases, the J end lost 0 bases, and 10 bases lay between the germline ends. There are 14 residues in the CDR3. CDR3 DNA: TGTGCCAGCACCCTTGGGGATAGCAATCAGCCCCAGCATTTT. The encoded protein is CASTLGDSNQPQHF.

This clonotype has at least ten counts. The chain has TRBV19 and TRBJ2-2; D gene unclear. Trimming took off 10 bases at V and 5 bases at J, with 11 bases between the two ends. CDR3 size: 12 residues. Germline V gene lookup returns CDR1 LNHDA and CDR2 SQIVND (reference sequence). Here the CDR3 DNA reads TGTGCCACCGGCCCCTCAACCGGGGAGCTGTTTTTT. Residues: CATGPSTGELFF. The variable domain in full, completed from reference TRBV19 and TRBJ2-2, reads DGGITQSPKYLFRKEGQNVTLSCEQNLNHDAMYWYRQDPGQGLRLIYYSQIVNDFQKGDIAEGYSVSREKKESFPLTVTSAQKNPTAFYLCATGPSTGELFFGEGSRLTVL.

The V and J genes are TRBV12-3 or TRBV12-4 and TRBJ1-1, with D possibly TRBD1 on 5 matching bases. The V and J ends lost 6 bases and 2 bases respectively, with 13 bases between them. The CDR3 loop spans 14 amino acids. The CDR3 sequence is CASSPRDDNTEAFF. Written as DNA, the CDR3 is TGTGCCAGCAGCCCCAGGGATGATAACACTGAAGCTTTCTTT.

This clonotype has at least ten counts. The J gene is TRBJ2-1, the V gene TRBV4-3, with TRBD2 as a possible D gene (6 bases). CDR1 is LGHNA and CDR2 is YSLEER in the germline V gene. The CDR3 length is 15 residues. V shed 0 bases and J shed 5 bases, with 11 bases lying between them. CDR3 nucleotides: TGCGCCAGCAGCCAAGATCGTCCGGGGGACAATGAGCAGTTCTTC. This translates into CASSQDRPGDNEQFF.

There are many counts of this clonotype. CDR3 protein: CASSPRTGTSEQFF. CDR3 coding DNA: TGTGCCAGCAGTCCGAGGACCGGGACATCCGAGCAGTTCTTC. The chain carries TRBV12-3 or TRBV12-4 and TRBJ2-1, with D maybe TRBD1 (6 bases). The V end was cut by 5 bases, the J end by 10 bases, with 18 bases between. The CDR3 is 14 residues long.

Many counts were recorded for this clonotype. The chain carries TRBV13 and TRBJ1-1; 9 bases map to TRBD1. The CDR3 totals 13 residues. Trimming cost V 10 bases and J 2 bases; bases outside gene matches: 5. The germline gives CDR1 PRHDT, CDR2 FYEKMQ (reference sequence). CDR3 in amino acids: CATSTGGNTEAFF. The CDR3 DNA sequence: TGTGCCACCTCGACAGGGGGAAACACTGAAGCTTTCTTT. Full variable domain (rest looked up from reference TRBV13 and TRBJ1-1): AAGVIQSPRHLIKEKRETATLKCYPIPRHDTVYWYQQGPGQDPQFLISFYEKMQSDKGSIPDRFSAQQFSDYHSELNMSSLELGDSALYFCATSTGGNTEAFFGQGTRLTVV.

This clonotype occurred many times. V is TRBV12-3 or TRBV12-4 and J is TRBJ1-2; D ambiguous. CDR3 size: 12 residues. V lost 7 bases and J lost 8, with 14 bases in between. CDR3 sequence reads: CASKDRFEGYTF. The DNA for the CDR3 is TGTGCCAGCAAGGACCGGTTTGAAGGCTACACCTTC.

This clonotype was counted ten times or more. This rearrangement joins TRBV20-1 to TRBJ1-2; weak D call: TRBD1 (5 bases). Germline CDR1 is DFQATT and CDR2 is SNEGSKA (reference sequence). The CDR3 is 15 residues long. V shed 6 bases and J shed 3 bases, with 20 bases lying between them. DNA for the CDR3: TGCAGTGCCCGCATGGGGGGTTCTTTCGACTATGGCTACACCTTC. This sequence encodes CSARMGGSFDYGYTF.

This clonotype came up many times. This chain links TRBV25-1 with TRBJ1-1; no clear D gene. Germline lookup yields CDR1 MGHDK and CDR2 SYGVNS. The CDR3 is made up of 14 amino acids. V was shortened by 5 bases and J by 2 bases, with 12 bases between the two germline ends. The CDR3 DNA sequence: TGTGCCAGCAGTAAGGTTGGGCGTAACACTGAAGCTTTCTTT. Translation gives CASSKVGRNTEAFF.

The sample holds many counts of this clonotype. The chain carries TRBV30 and TRBJ1-1; no definite D call. The V end was cut by 2 bases, the J end by 1 base, with 8 bases between. The CDR3 has 13 amino acids. Germline V gives CDR1 GTSNPN, CDR2 SVGIG (reference sequence). CDR3 sequence reads: CAWSILKNTEAFF. DNA for the CDR3: TGTGCCTGGAGTATCTTGAAGAACACTGAAGCTTTCTTT. The complete variable domain, with remaining parts taken from reference TRBV30 and TRBJ1-1, reads SQTIHQWPATLVQPVGSPLSLECTVEGTSNPNLYWYRQAAGRGLQLLFYSVGIGQISSEVPQNLSASRPQDRQFILSSKKLLLSDSGFYLCAWSILKNTEAFFGQGTRLTVV.

In this sample, this clonotype turned up many times. The rearrangement links TRBV12-3 or TRBV12-4 to TRBJ1-1, with D possibly matching TRBD1 (6 bases). V was shortened by 2 bases and J by 0 bases, with 13 bases between the two germline ends. The length of the CDR3 is 16 residues. DNA for the CDR3: TGTGCCAGCAGTTTATTGGGGGGCATACTGAACACTGAAGCTTTCTTT. Residues: CASSLLGGILNTEAFF.

Comments on this clonotype: A much more abundant neighbour one base away suggests this may be a read error. The rearrangement joins TRBV6-1 to TRBJ1-2, with D unresolved. This CDR3 contains 14 residues. Per germline, CDR1 MNHNS and CDR2 SASEGT. This chain's CDR3 is CASLVDSINYGHTF. DNA of the CDR3: TGTGCCAGCCTCGTGGACTCCATTAACTATGGCCACACCTTC.

CDR3 DNA: TGTGCCAGCAGCGTAGCGGGTCTAGCGGGATTTACTAGCACAGATACGCAGTATTTT. This gives the protein CASSVAGLAGFTSTDTQYF. The V and J genes are TRBV9 and TRBJ2-3, with TRBD2 matching 9 bases. From germline, CDR1 is SGDLS and CDR2 YYNGEE. V gave up 0 bases and J gave up 0 bases; unmatched junction bases: 11. This CDR3 region has 19 residues.

This clonotype was counted many times. V gene TRBV12-3 or TRBV12-4 combines with J gene TRBJ1-2; unclear D gene. V was shortened by 3 bases and J by 7 bases, with 15 bases between the two germline ends. The length of the CDR3 is 14 residues. As DNA, the CDR3 is TGTGCCAGCAGTTTGACATCCGATAGTGGTGGCTACACCTTC. It codes for CASSLTSDSGGYTF.

This clonotype came up many times. The chain has TRBV7-9 and TRBJ1-1; D is ambiguous. Germline-derived CDR1 and CDR2 are SEHNR and FQNEAQ (reference sequence). Trimming removed 5 bases from V and 4 bases from J, with 14 bases in between. There are 14 residues in the CDR3. CDR3 in DNA: TGTGCCAGCAGCCCGGTGGAGAGAGGCACTGAAGCTTTCTTT. The encoded protein is CASSPVERGTEAFF.